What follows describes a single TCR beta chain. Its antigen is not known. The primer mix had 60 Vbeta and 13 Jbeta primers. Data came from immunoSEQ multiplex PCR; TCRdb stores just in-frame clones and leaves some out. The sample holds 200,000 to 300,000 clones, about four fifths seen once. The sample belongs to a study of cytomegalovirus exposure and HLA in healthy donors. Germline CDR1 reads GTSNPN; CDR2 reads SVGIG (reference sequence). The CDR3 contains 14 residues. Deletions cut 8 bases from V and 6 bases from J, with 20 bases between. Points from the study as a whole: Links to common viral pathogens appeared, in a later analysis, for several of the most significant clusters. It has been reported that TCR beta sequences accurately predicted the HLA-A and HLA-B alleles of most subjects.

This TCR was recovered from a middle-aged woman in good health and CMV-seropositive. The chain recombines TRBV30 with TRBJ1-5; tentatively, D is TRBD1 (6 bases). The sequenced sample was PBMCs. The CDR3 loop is CAGTGPEGGQPQHF. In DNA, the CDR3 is TGTGCCGGCACCGGGCCCGAAGGGGGTCAGCCCCAGCATTTT. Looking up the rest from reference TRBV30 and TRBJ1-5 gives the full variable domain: SQTIHQWPATLVQPVGSPLSLECTVEGTSNPNLYWYRQAAGRGLQLLFYSVGIGQISSEVPQNLSASRPQDRQFILSSKKLLLSDSGFYLCAGTGPEGGQPQHFGDGTRLSIL.